This entry lists 23 T cell receptor beta chains sequenced from one sample in a study of blood T cell repertoires in COVID-19. This table comes from immunoSEQ multiplex PCR, and its TCRdb copy is limited to in-frame clones, with some not included. The sample lists more than 250,000 clones, approximately 84% occurring once. The sequenced sample was peripheral blood. These receptors were obtained from a woman aged 25 to 45 who had recovered from COVID-19.

The genes are TRBV18 and TRBJ2-7; D is perhaps TRBD1 (6 bases). The germline V and J ends were trimmed by 4 bases and 3 bases, with 16 bases remaining between them. This CDR3 comprises 15 residues. Germline CDR1 and CDR2: KGHSH and LQKENI. CDR3 nucleotide sequence: TGTGCCAGCTCACGGATCAGTGGGACAAGCTACGAGCAGTACTTC. Amino acids: CASSRISGTSYEQYF.

The chain carries TRBV4-3 and TRBJ1-1, with 8 bases matching TRBD1. The junction had 7 bases not matched to a gene; V was cut back by 6 bases and J by 1 base. Germline V gene sequence: CDR1 LGHNA, CDR2 YSLEER. This CDR3 is built from 15 residues. CDR3 sequence (DNA): TGCGCCAGCAGGTACGGGACAGGCACGAACACTGAAGCTTTCTTT. Amino acids: CASRYGTGTNTEAFF.

The genes are TRBV12-3 or TRBV12-4 and TRBJ1-5; 7 bases align to TRBD1. J lost 11 bases, V lost 6 bases, and 4 bases had no gene match. The CDR3 consists of 11 residues. This CDR3 reads CASSAGQAQHF. CDR3 in DNA: TGTGCCAGCAGCGCCGGACAGGCCCAGCATTTT.

The chain uses TRBV28 and TRBJ2-1; 7 bases agree with TRBD1. The ends lost 5 bases at V and 8 bases at J; junction bases unmatched: 3. From germline, CDR1 is MDHEN and CDR2 SYDVKM. The CDR3 sequence is 12 residues long. Written as DNA, the CDR3 is TGTGCCAGCAGTCCAGGGGGATATGAGCAGTTCTTC. This sequence encodes CASSPGGYEQFF.

The chain recombines TRBV9 with TRBJ1-1, with a weak D call TRBD1 (5 bases). The germline V gene has CDR1 SGDLS and CDR2 YYNGEE. V dropped 3 bases and J dropped 4 bases, with 13 bases sitting between them. The CDR3 is 14 amino acids. Here the CDR3 DNA reads TGTGCCAGCAGCGCGAGGGAGGGGAGCACTGAAGCTTTCTTT. This codes for CASSAREGSTEAFF.

V and J are TRBV27 and TRBJ2-1; TRBD1 matches 7 bases. There are 15 residues in the CDR3. The ends lost 5 bases at V and 3 bases at J; junction bases unmatched: 7. Germline loops: CDR1 MNHEY, CDR2 SMNVEV (reference sequence). The CDR3 nucleotides read TGTGCCAGCAGTACGATGACAGGGAGCTACAATGAGCAGTTCTTC. Protein product: CASSTMTGSYNEQFF.

The chain carries TRBV6-5 and TRBJ2-1; 7 nucleotides align to TRBD1. V dropped 8 bases and J dropped 8; count of bases not matched to a gene: 9. From germline, CDR1 is MNHEY and CDR2 SVGAGI. The CDR3 runs to 13 residues. CDR3 nucleotides: TGTGCCAGCCTGTCGGGACAGACGGATGAGCAGTTCTTC. Its protein is CASLSGQTDEQFF.

This clone was observed a few times. The CDR3 nucleotides read TGTGCCAGCAGCCCCGTGCGAGGACTAGCCTTCTACGAGCAGTACTTC. It is translated as CASSPVRGLAFYEQYF. This rearrangement joins TRBV4-2 to TRBJ2-7; 8 positions match TRBD2. Unmatched junction bases numbered 11, after V lost 4 bases and J lost 3 bases. The CDR3 runs 16 residues. Germline CDR1 LGHNA, CDR2 YNFKEQ.

The chain links TRBV6-5 to TRBJ1-1; D gene ambiguous. Trimming pared 7 bases from V and 2 bases from J, leaving 17 bases between. This CDR3 spans 15 amino acids. Germline V gives CDR1 MNHEY, CDR2 SVGAGI. The CDR3 loop is CASNPRGGLNTEAFF. CDR3 bases: TGTGCCAGCAACCCTCGGGGAGGCTTAAACACTGAAGCTTTCTTT.

The V call is TRBV2, the J call TRBJ2-3, with 7 positions matching TRBD2. Germline CDR1 and CDR2: SNHLY and FYNNEI. This CDR3 comprises 16 residues. V was clipped by 6 bases and J by 0 bases; unmatched bases: 9. CDR3 amino acids: CASSSRRAGSTDTQYF. CDR3 sequence (DNA): TGTGCCAGCAGCTCTCGTCGAGCGGGGAGCACAGATACGCAGTATTTT. The full variable domain, in which reference TRBV2 and TRBJ2-3 provide the parts outside the CDR3, is EPEVTQTPSHQVTQMGQEVILRCVPISNHLYFYWYRQILGQKVEFLVSFYNNEISEKSEIFDDQFSVERPDGSNFTLKIRSTKLEDSAMYFCASSSRRAGSTDTQYFGPGTRLTVL.

The chain recombines TRBV28 with TRBJ1-2, with 7 bases that match TRBD1. Trimming removed 5 bases from V and 3 bases from J; junction bases left unmatched: 6. The CDR3 is made up of 14 amino acids. Germline V gene lookup returns CDR1 MDHEN and CDR2 SYDVKM. The CDR3 loop reads CASSPAGGDYGYTF. CDR3 nucleotides: TGTGCCAGCAGTCCCGCAGGGGGTGACTATGGCTACACCTTC.

This clone has just a few counts. The J gene is TRBJ1-3, the V gene TRBV2, with D possibly being TRBD1 (6 bases). The CDR3 contains 14 residues. Germline CDR1 and CDR2: SNHLY and FYNNEI. Trimming left V 6 bases short and J 5 bases short, with 14 bases between. Here the CDR3 reads CASSEQGRRNTIYF. The CDR3 DNA sequence: TGTGCCAGCAGCGAACAGGGCCGCCGAAACACCATATATTTT.

The genes are TRBV7-9 and TRBJ2-2; no clear D. This CDR3 is built from 16 residues. Between the trimmed V and J ends, which lost 1 base and 2 bases, there was a span of 11 bases. Per the germline V gene, CDR1 is SEHNR and CDR2 is FQNEAQ (reference sequence). The CDR3 DNA reads as TGTGCCAGCAGCTTAGGCGAGACAAAAAACACCGGGGAGCTGTTTTTT. Amino acid sequence: CASSLGETKNTGELFF.

This clone was seen a handful of times. The chain carries TRBV7-9 and TRBJ1-1; no firm D call. The CDR3 has 14 amino acids. The ends were cut back, 1 base at V and 2 bases at J, with 8 bases in the middle. Germline V gene lookup returns CDR1 SEHNR and CDR2 FQNEAQ (reference sequence). In DNA, the CDR3 is TGTGCCAGCAGCTTAGTTCCGGTAAACACTGAAGCTTTCTTT. Translation gives CASSLVPVNTEAFF.

This chain links TRBV11-2 with TRBJ2-1; 7 bases are a match to TRBD2. The CDR3 sequence is 13 residues long. The germline V gene encodes CDR1 SGHAT and CDR2 FQNNGV. With V trimmed by 1 base and J by 11 bases, 5 bases remained unmatched. For the CDR3, the DNA is TGTGCCAGCAGCTTAGCCAGCGGGGCCAAGCAGTTCTTC. It is translated as CASSLASGAKQFF.

The DNA of the CDR3 is TGTGCCAGTAGTTGGCAGGGGGCAATGAATGAGCAGTTCTTC. It translates to CASSWQGAMNEQFF. The rearrangement uses TRBV19 and TRBJ2-1; 8 nucleotides align to TRBD1. This CDR3 is built from 14 residues. CDR1 is LNHDA and CDR2 is SQIVND in the germline V gene (reference sequence). J gave up 7 bases and V 5 bases, and 7 bases lay outside the gene matches.

The chain carries TRBV12-5 and TRBJ1-4, with D unresolved. V was pared by 1 base and J by 0 bases, with 12 bases between. The CDR3 is 17 residues long. Looked up from germline, CDR1 is LGHNT and CDR2 is FRNRAP. CDR3 DNA: TGTGCTAGTGGTTTGGGCCCCTTCAGTGCAACTAATGAAAAACTGTTTTTT. Amino acids: CASGLGPFSATNEKLFF.

J is TRBJ2-7 and V is TRBV28; 11 nucleotides align to TRBD2. The germline V gene encodes CDR1 MDHEN and CDR2 SYDVKM. This CDR3 region has 17 residues. The J segment lost 0 bases and the V segment lost 1 base, leaving 5 bases of the junction unmatched. The CDR3 bases are TGTGCCAGCAGTTTATTGGGGACTAGCGGCTACTCCTACGAGCAGTACTTC. It yields the protein CASSLLGTSGYSYEQYF.

CDR3 nucleotides: TGCGCCAGCAGCAAGCGGGGGACCGGGGAGCTGTTTTTT. Its translation: CASSKRGTGELFF. The V and J genes are TRBV4-3 and TRBJ2-2; 8 bases are shared with TRBD2. Germline CDR1 and CDR2: LGHNA and YSLEER. J was trimmed by 5 bases and V by 5 bases; bases with no gene match: 1. The CDR3 loop spans 13 amino acids.

The DNA of the CDR3 is TGCGCCAGCAGCTTCTCACTAGCGGGGGGAAAAGAGACCCAGTACTTC. It codes for CASSFSLAGGKETQYF. The V gene is TRBV5-1, the J gene TRBJ2-5; 12 bases map to TRBD2. Germline CDR1 and CDR2: SGHRS and YFSETQ. The J segment lost 3 bases and the V segment lost 2 bases, leaving 5 bases of the junction unmatched. CDR3 size: 16 residues.

This chain joins TRBV19 and TRBJ2-2; 9 bases match TRBD2. This CDR3 has 13 residues. The germline gives CDR1 LNHDA, CDR2 SQIVND (reference sequence). Germline trimming cut 6 bases from V and 5 bases from J; bases unmatched to any gene: 1. The CDR3 DNA follows: TGTGCCAGTAGCCTAGCGGGAACCGGGGAGCTGTTTTTT. It encodes CASSLAGTGELFF.

Notes on this clone: In the same sample, other DNA sequences code for this CDR3. The V gene is TRBV5-1, the J gene TRBJ2-7; a weak D match, TRBD2 (5 bases). Trimming cost V 1 base and J 5 bases, with 7 bases left between them. Germline-derived CDR1 and CDR2 are SGHRS and YFSETQ. CDR3 length equals 12 residues. CDR3: CASSLSGNEQYF. In nucleotides, the CDR3 is TGCGCCAGCAGCTTGTCGGGGAACGAGCAGTACTTC.

V is TRBV5-6 and J is TRBJ2-7; 8 bases fit TRBD1. This CDR3 contains 14 residues. The V gene end was trimmed by 5 bases and the J gene end by 6 bases; junction bases not matched to a gene: 10. Germline CDR1 reads SGHDT; CDR2 reads YYEEEE. This chain's CDR3 is CASRNGQGRSEQYF. The CDR3 bases are TGTGCCAGCAGGAACGGACAGGGAAGAAGCGAGCAGTACTTC.